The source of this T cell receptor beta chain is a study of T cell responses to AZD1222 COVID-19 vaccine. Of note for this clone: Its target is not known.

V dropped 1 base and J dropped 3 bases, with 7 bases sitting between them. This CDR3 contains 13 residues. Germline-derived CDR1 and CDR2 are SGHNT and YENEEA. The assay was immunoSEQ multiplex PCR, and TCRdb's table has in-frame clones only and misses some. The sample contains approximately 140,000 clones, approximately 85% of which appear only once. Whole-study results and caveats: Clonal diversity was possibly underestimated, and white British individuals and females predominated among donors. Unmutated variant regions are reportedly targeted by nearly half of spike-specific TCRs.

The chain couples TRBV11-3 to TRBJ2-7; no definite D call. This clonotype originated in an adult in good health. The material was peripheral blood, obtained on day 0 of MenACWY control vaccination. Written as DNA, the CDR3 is TGTGCCAGCAGCTTAGGACCCCACTACGAGCAGTACTTC. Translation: CASSLGPHYEQYF.